These T cell receptor beta chains were read from a single sample in a study of CD8 T cells in Susac syndrome. TCRdb reprocessed the immunoSEQ multiplex PCR reads via MiXCR and lists one record per CDR3 protein. The table shows more than 150,000 distinct CDR3 sequences, with about 96% occurring only once. Sample: CD4+ T cells from PBMCs. The receptors come from a human donor with Susac syndrome. The CDR3 runs from the conserved cysteine through the conserved F or W. The order of the fields is clone size, D gene, V gene, J gene, CDR3 DNA, CDR3 protein. The D gene is left open where the match is weak. Rows may omit the clone size; those that give it use once, few, many or a size class.

>NA|NA|TRBV5-1|TRBJ2-7
TGCGCCAGCAGCTTGGAGGTAGACTACGAGCAGTACTTC
CASSLEVDYEQYF
>NA|NA|TRBV12-3/TRBV12-4|TRBJ1-5
TGTGCCAGCAGTTATCCCGGACGACCCCAGCATTTT
CASSYPGRPQHF
>NA|NA|TRBV7-3|TRBJ1-1
TGTGCCAGCAGCCCCGGGACAAACACTGAAGCTTTCTTT
CASSPGTNTEAFF
>NA|NA|TRBV29-1|TRBJ2-7
TGCAGCGTGCTCGGGACCTACGAGCAGTACTTC
CSVLGTYEQYF
>NA|NA|TRBV9|TRBJ1-2
TGTGCCAGCAGCGTAGAGCAGGTAGCACCCTATGGCTACACCTTC
CASSVEQVAPYGYTF
>NA|NA|TRBV5-1|TRBJ1-3
TGCGCCAGCAGTGTTGAGGTTTCTGGAAACACCATATATTTT
CASSVEVSGNTIYF
>NA|NA|TRBV24-1|TRBJ2-3
TGTGCCACCAGTTTCGGCCCAGATACGCAGTATTTT
CATSFGPDTQYF
>NA|NA|TRBV7-2|TRBJ1-1
TGTGCCAGCAGCCCACAGGGAAGGGTCACTGAAGCTTTCTTT
CASSPQGRVTEAFF
>NA|NA|TRBV20-1|TRBJ1-1
TGCAGTGCGAGAGAAGGTCCAGGGCCCACTGAAGCTTTCTTT
CSAREGPGPTEAFF
>NA|NA|TRBV28|TRBJ1-5
TGTGCCACCCGGCAGGGTGCCAATCAGCCCCAGCATTTT
CATRQGANQPQHF
>NA|NA|TRBV3-1|TRBJ2-1
TGTGCCAGCAGCCAAGACCCGGGTGAGCAGTTCTTC
CASSQDPGEQFF
>NA|NA|TRBV19|TRBJ2-5
TGTGCCAGTAGTCCGCGGACAAAGCAAGAGACCCAGTACTTC
CASSPRTKQETQYF
>once|TRBD2|TRBV20-1|TRBJ2-5
TGCAGTGCTAGTTCCACGACTAGCAGACAAGAGACCCAGTACTTC
CSASSTTSRQETQYF
>NA|TRBD1|TRBV7-9|TRBJ2-7
TGTGCCAGCAGCTCCGGGACAGGGTCCTACGAGCAGTACTTC
CASSSGTGSYEQYF
>NA|NA|TRBV3-1|TRBJ2-7
TGTGCCAGCAGCCCATATCGGGGCAGGCTATCCTACGAGCAGTACTTC
CASSPYRGRLSYEQYF
>once|NA|TRBV20-1|TRBJ1-1
TGCAGTGCTAGAGAGGCGGCCCCCAACACTGAAGCTTTCTTT
CSAREAAPNTEAFF
>once|TRBD1|TRBV11-2|TRBJ1-5
TGTGCCAGCAGCTTAAACGGACAGGGAAAGCAGCCCCAGCATTTT
CASSLNGQGKQPQHF
>NA|TRBD2|TRBV30|TRBJ2-1
TGTGCCTGGTCCGCGGGAGCCCTAGGGAAGTACAATGAGCAGTTCTTC
CAWSAGALGKYNEQFF
>NA|TRBD2|TRBV29-1|TRBJ2-7
TGCAGCGTTGGGCGGCCAGCGGGGAGCTCCTACGAGCAGTACTTC
CSVGRPAGSSYEQYF
>few|NA|TRBV7-9|TRBJ2-5
TGTGCCAGCAGCTTAGAGGGCCGCCAAGAGACCCAGTACTTC
CASSLEGRQETQYF
>few|TRBD1|TRBV6-1|TRBJ1-1
TGTGCCAGCGGGTCCTCGGACAGGGGGCGCAAAGCTTTCTTT
CASGSSDRGRKAFF
>NA|TRBD1|TRBV27|TRBJ1-2
TGTGCCAGCTACAGGGGAGACTATGGCTACACCTTC
CASYRGDYGYTF
>NA|TRBD1|TRBV7-9|TRBJ2-7
TGTGCCAGCAGCTCACAGGGGATCTCCTACGAGCAGTACTTC
CASSSQGISYEQYF
>NA|NA|TRBV4-2|TRBJ1-5
TGTGCCAGCAGCTATACAGCGGATAGCAATCAGCCCCAGCATTTT
CASSYTADSNQPQHF
>once|NA|TRBV24-1|TRBJ2-3
TGTGCCACCAGTGATCAAGGGGACACCCGCACAGATACGCAGTATTTT
CATSDQGDTRTDTQYF
>NA|NA|TRBV9|TRBJ1-2
TGTGCCAGCAGCGTAGCTGGAAATTCACGTGCGGGCTACACCTTC
CASSVAGNSRAGYTF
>NA|NA|TRBV29-1|TRBJ1-1
TGCAGCGTTGAGTCCCCGGGAGCCAAATATGAAGCTTTCTTT
CSVESPGAKYEAFF
>NA|TRBD1|TRBV6-5|TRBJ2-1
TGTGCCAGCAGTCTCACAGGGGGCTCCTACAATGAGCAGTTCTTC
CASSLTGGSYNEQFF
>few|NA|TRBV4-3|TRBJ2-3
TGCGCCAGCAGCCAAGCAGGGGTAGATACGCAGTATTTT
CASSQAGVDTQYF
>NA|NA|TRBV9|TRBJ1-1
TGTGCCAGCAGCGTTGAGGGACTTGCGAACACTGAAGCTTTCTTT
CASSVEGLANTEAFF
>NA|NA|TRBV5-6|TRBJ2-5
TGTGCCAGCAGCCGGACAGCCTTAGCGGAGACCCAGTACTTC
CASSRTALAETQYF
>NA|TRBD2|TRBV20-1|TRBJ2-7
TGCAGTGCTACCCCCGGGACTAGCGGGGGCTACGAGCAGTACTTC
CSATPGTSGGYEQYF
>NA|NA|TRBV30|TRBJ2-3
TGTGCCTGGAGTGTAAGGGCAAGAGATACGCAGTATTTT
CAWSVRARDTQYF
>NA|NA|TRBV6-1|TRBJ1-2
TGTGCCAGCAGTCCGGGACGGAGCTATGGCTACACCTTC
CASSPGRSYGYTF
>once|TRBD1|TRBV28|TRBJ1-5
TGTGCCAGCAGTCGGAGGACAGGGGACCAGCCCCAGCATTTT
CASSRRTGDQPQHF
>once|TRBD2|TRBV4-3|TRBJ2-1
TGCGCCAGCAGCCAAAGGTGGGAGGGGAATGAGCAGTTCTTC
CASSQRWEGNEQFF
>NA|TRBD2|TRBV13|TRBJ2-7
TGTGCCAGCAGCTTAGGCCTGTGGACTAGCGAGGCCTACGAGCAGTACTTC
CASSLGLWTSEAYEQYF
>NA|NA|TRBV21-1|TRBJ2-2
TGTGCCAGCAGCAATGCCCGAATAGGGGGCGGGGAGCTGTTTTTT
CASSNARIGGGELFF
>NA|NA|TRBV6-5|TRBJ2-1
TGTGCCAGCAGAGCCGGGACCGCCGGTAACAATGAGCAGTTCTTC
CASRAGTAGNNEQFF
>NA|NA|TRBV5-4|TRBJ2-3
TGTGCCAGCAGCTTAGGAGAATTTCGCACAGATACGCAGTATTTT
CASSLGEFRTDTQYF
>NA|NA|TRBV2|TRBJ1-5
TGTGCCAGCAGTGAGAGAAGCCTTAGCAATCAGCCCCAGCATTTT
CASSERSLSNQPQHF
>NA|TRBD1|TRBV12-3/TRBV12-4|TRBJ1-5
TGTGCCAGCAGTGAAGGGACAGGGGAACAGCCCCAGCATTTT
CASSEGTGEQPQHF
>NA|NA|TRBV15|TRBJ2-1
TGTGCCACCAGCAGAGCCTTAGGGGGCAATGAGCAGTTCTTC
CATSRALGGNEQFF
>NA|NA|TRBV2|TRBJ2-3
TGTGCCAGCAGTGAGATGCAAGATACGCAGTATTTT
CASSEMQDTQYF
>NA|NA|TRBV5-4|TRBJ1-3
TGTGCCAGCAGCCTTAGGGGCGGCAGTTCGGTCTCTGGAAACACCATATATTTT
CASSLRGGSSVSGNTIYF
>NA|NA|TRBV18|TRBJ2-7
TGTGCCAGCTCACTTTCCTTCCAGGCCTACGAGCAGTACTTC
CASSLSFQAYEQYF
>NA|TRBD2|TRBV6-2/TRBV6-3|TRBJ2-3
TGTGCCAGCAGCCGACCGACTAGCGGGAGTAGAGATACGCAGTATTTT
CASSRPTSGSRDTQYF
>NA|NA|TRBV3-1|TRBJ1-5
TGTGCCAGCAGCCAAGATATAAATCAGCCCCAGCATTTT
CASSQDINQPQHF
>NA|NA|TRBV9|TRBJ1-5
TGTGCCAGCAGCGTAGCTGGGAGCTCGCCAGGCCTAAATCAGCCCCAGCATTTT
CASSVAGSSPGLNQPQHF
>NA|NA|TRBV4-3|TRBJ2-2
TGCGCCAGCAGCCAAGTGGAACAGAACACCGGGGAGCTGTTTTTT
CASSQVEQNTGELFF
>NA|NA|TRBV6-2/TRBV6-3|TRBJ1-5
TGTGCCAGCAGCCCGACAGTATTGGGCAATCAGCCCCAGCATTTT
CASSPTVLGNQPQHF